The clone carrying this TCR beta chain was seen at least ten times. Its antigen remains unidentified. From germline, CDR1 is SGHRS and CDR2 YFSETQ. There are 17 residues in the CDR3. V lost 4 bases to trimming and J lost 2 bases, with 22 bases between them. The TCR beta profiling, which covered VDJ combination and CDR3 sequence, was carried out using genomic DNA as the template. Via MiXCR, TCRdb re-called the reads, giving one row per CDR3 protein. This table has 200,000 to 250,000 distinct CDR3 sequences, 47% appearing once. This entry belongs to a study of CD8+CD57+ T cells in acquired aplastic anemia. Regarding the study as a whole: About 30 CD8+ CDR3 sequences occurred in both the patients and the controls.

Only patients with CD8+CD57+ cell expansion on flow cytometry were chosen for sequencing. Every patient presented with severe acquired aplastic anemia. Blood was sampled before the patients had received any therapy. The chain couples TRBV5-1 to TRBJ2-7; tentative D call: TRBD1 (6 bases). The TCR originated in a human donor with aplastic anemia. Sequencing was done on a sample of sorted CD4+, CD8+, or CD8+CD57+ T cells (not recorded which) from PBMCs. The CDR3 DNA sequence: TGCGCCAGCAGCATTGCTTCTTTGAAGGGGGTTACCTACGAGCAGTACTTC. Residues: CASSIASLKGVTYEQYF.